This entry is about one T cell receptor beta chain. Its antigen has not been determined. It has no much larger one-base neighbor in the sample; base qualities were not kept. This entry is derived from a study of tumor-infiltrating lymphocytes in oesophageal squamous cell carcinoma (dated by TCRdb to the mid-2010s). Library method: PCR. Instrument on record: Illumina HiSeq 2000. In TCRdb, the public reads were trimmed at Q25 with fastp and aligned with MiXCR, with productive beta chains retained. Merged by CDR3 protein, the rows form single entries marked with the most common genes and DNA. In this sample the table shows approximately 15,000 distinct CDR3 sequences, roughly 54% of which occur a single time. The ten largest clonotypes hold approximately 40% of the sample. Germline trimming: 3 bases from V, 8 bases from J; junction bases outside gene matches: 3. The CDR1 and CDR2 encoded by the germline V gene are SGHRS and YFSETQ. Including cysteine and phenylalanine, the CDR3 has 14 amino acids. The retained sequence is limited to the CDR3, 42 bases, with the frame set at the first base.

This TCR derives from a female donor with esophageal squamous cell carcinoma. The sample consisted of esophageal tumor tissue. Recombination linked TRBV5-1 to TRBJ1-4; TRBD1 matches 11 bases in the middle. Here the CDR3 is given as CASSSGTGGEKLFF. In nucleotides, the sequence is TGCGCCAGCAGCTCCGGGACAGGGGGAGAAAAACTGTTTTTT.